This T cell receptor beta chain was recovered during a study of blood T cell repertoires in COVID-19. In the study overall: The United States, Italy and Spain supplied acute and convalescent COVID-19 samples. PBMCs, B-cell-depleted T cells, or T cells provided the cDNA or gDNA that made up the material.

The V gene's germline CDR1 is MNHEY and CDR2 SMNVEV (reference sequence). Trimming left V 2 bases short and J 1 base short, with 8 bases between. This CDR3 is 14 amino acids long. This clone has just a few counts. In the original analysis: Reference gene primer amplification gave nucleated cell count estimates. The table came from immunoSEQ multiplex PCR; TCRdb's copy has only in-frame clones and leaves some out. V and J calls and clone size are those listed in that table; D and trimming were worked out from the DNA. Among 200,000 or so clones, 80% to 85% were seen once, and the ten largest hold around 5.4%.

This clonotype was sampled from a human donor in a cohort sampled during active COVID-19. The chain employs TRBV27 and TRBJ1-1; the D gene is possibly TRBD1 (5 bases). The sequenced sample consisted of peripheral blood. The CDR3 loop reads CASSLRGGNTEAFF. DNA for the CDR3: TGTGCCAGCAGTTTAAGGGGTGGGAACACTGAAGCTTTCTTT.